A selection of T cell receptor beta chains follows, all from one sample in a study of regulatory T cells in long-lasting Graves disease. TCRdb reanalysed the multiplex PCR reads using MiXCR and keeps one entry per CDR3 protein. The data contain 200,000 to 250,000 distinct CDR3 sequences, 15% to 20% of them singletons. Material: peripheral blood mononuclear cells (PBMCs), obtained at new diagnosis, from a patient treated with antithyroid drugs. These receptors came from a female donor with Graves disease. CDR3s include the opening cysteine and the closing phenylalanine or tryptophan. The D gene is left open where the match is weak. The listing skips clone size in some rows; elsewhere it reads once, few, many or a size class.

-	TRBV12-3/TRBV12-4	TRBJ2-5	many	CASSRGGTQYF	TGTGCCAGCAGTAGGGGGGGGACCCAGTACTTC
-	TRBV11-2	TRBJ1-5	once	CASSFLQGGQPQHF	TGTGCCAGCAGCTTTCTACAGGGCGGTCAGCCCCAGCATTTT
-	TRBV11-2	TRBJ2-2	-	CSVGVNTGELFF	TGCAGCGTTGGAGTTAACACCGGGGAGCTGTTTTTT
-	TRBV24-1	TRBJ2-1	many	CATSDFPYNEQFF	TGTGCCACCAGTGATTTCCCGTACAATGAGCAGTTCTTC
TRBD1	TRBV9	TRBJ1-1	many	CASSPGQGWGTEAFF	TGTGCCAGCAGCCCCGGACAGGGTTGGGGCACTGAAGCTTTCTTT
-	TRBV5-1	TRBJ2-7	few	CASSLGREYHLEQYF	TGCGCCAGCAGCTTGGGTCGGGAGTATCATCTCGAGCAGTACTTC
-	TRBV2	TRBJ1-1	many	CATTLGTPGRVEAFF	TGTGCCACCACCCTCGGGACTCCAGGGAGAGTTGAAGCTTTCTTT
-	TRBV7-9	TRBJ2-7	many	CASSLRGQPYEQYF	TGTGCCAGCAGCTTAAGGGGACAACCCTACGAGCAGTACTTC
-	TRBV3-1	TRBJ2-7	few	CASSQDGIAEQYF	TGTGCCAGCAGCCAAGATGGAATAGCGGAGCAGTACTTC
-	TRBV12-3/TRBV12-4	TRBJ2-1	many	CASSLIRGAYNEQFF	TGTGCCAGCAGTTTAATACGCGGTGCCTACAATGAGCAGTTCTTC
-	TRBV19	TRBJ1-5	few	CASSPMSSNQPQHF	TGTGCCAGTAGCCCAATGTCCAGCAATCAGCCCCAGCATTTT
-	TRBV11-3	TRBJ1-1	many	CASSSPRGREANTGAFF	TGTGCCAGCAGCTCCCCCCGGGGTAGGGAGGCGAACACTGGAGCTTTCTTT
TRBD2	TRBV11-2	TRBJ2-3	-	CASSLGTSGRATDTQYF	TGTGCCAGCAGCTTAGGGACTAGCGGGAGAGCGACAGATACGCAGTATTTT
TRBD2	TRBV11-2	TRBJ2-1	-	CASSLAFFRAGDDDEQFF	TGTGCCAGCAGCTTAGCCTTTTTTCGGGCGGGAGACGACGACGAGCAGTTCTTC
TRBD1	TRBV18	TRBJ2-2	many	CASSPETGGTGELFF	TGTGCCAGCTCACCGGAGACAGGGGGTACCGGGGAGCTGTTTTTT
TRBD2	TRBV28	TRBJ2-7	many	CASSLAGVREQYF	TGTGCCAGCAGTTTAGCGGGAGTTCGGGAGCAGTACTTC
-	TRBV6-1	TRBJ1-3	many	CASSESGVGNTIYF	TGTGCCAGCAGTGAATCTGGTGTTGGAAACACCATATATTTT
-	TRBV20-1	TRBJ2-5	-	CSARGRDQETQYF	TGCAGTGCTAGAGGAAGGGACCAAGAGACCCAGTACTTC
TRBD1	TRBV24-1	TRBJ2-3	-	CATSDLGTGGTDTQYF	TGTGCCACCAGTGATTTAGGGACAGGGGGAACAGATACGCAGTATTTT
-	TRBV20-1	TRBJ2-1	-	CSARDLGFEQFF	TGCAGTGCTAGAGATTTGGGTTTTGAGCAGTTCTTC
TRBD2	TRBV20-1	TRBJ2-1	many	CSASPLAGVSSYNEQFF	TGCAGTGCTAGCCCGCTAGCGGGTGTTAGCTCCTACAATGAGCAGTTCTTC
-	TRBV12-3/TRBV12-4	TRBJ1-2	-	CASRSGIRYGYTF	TGTGCCAGTCGATCAGGGATCCGCTATGGCTACACCTTC
-	TRBV7-9	TRBJ1-4	many	CASRGDLTNEKLFF	TGTGCCAGCAGGGGGGACCTAACTAATGAAAAACTGTTTTTT
TRBD2	TRBV20-1	TRBJ2-1	many	CSAQRTSGNEQFF	TGCAGTGCTCAAAGGACTAGCGGCAATGAGCAGTTCTTC
-	TRBV5-1	TRBJ2-7	-	CASSLGAGRFEEQYF	TGCGCCAGCAGCTTGGGGGCAGGGAGGTTTGAAGAGCAGTACTTC
TRBD1	TRBV30	TRBJ2-1	many	CAWSVGQGNDNEQFF	TGTGCCTGGAGTGTAGGACAGGGAAACGACAATGAGCAGTTCTTC
TRBD1	TRBV6-1	TRBJ2-2	many	CASSAGTGRDTGELFF	TGTGCCAGCAGTGCCGGGACAGGGAGGGACACCGGGGAGCTGTTTTTT
TRBD1	TRBV18	TRBJ2-3	many	CASSPDREFHF	TGTGCCAGCTCACCAGACAGGGAATTCCATTTT
-	TRBV12-3/TRBV12-4	TRBJ2-1	many	CATGIFEGNEQFF	TGTGCGACAGGAATCTTTGAGGGAAATGAGCAGTTCTTC
-	TRBV5-1	TRBJ2-3	once	CASSLAGRGADTQYF	TGCGCCAGCAGCTTGGCGGGCAGGGGGGCGGATACGCAGTATTTT
TRBD2	TRBV5-1	TRBJ2-5	few	CASSYSAGEGETQYF	TGCGCCAGCAGCTACAGCGCGGGAGAGGGGGAGACCCAGTACTTC
-	TRBV4-2	TRBJ1-1	many	CASSPLLGGTEAFF	TGTGCCAGCAGCCCCCTCCTGGGGGGCACTGAAGCTTTCTTT
-	TRBV11-3	TRBJ2-7	many	CASRVAESSYEQYF	TGTGCCAGCAGAGTAGCGGAGAGCTCCTACGAGCAGTACTTC
-	TRBV11-3	TRBJ2-7	many	CASSQEPTYEQYF	TGTGCCAGCAGCCAGGAGCCGACCTACGAGCAGTACTTC
TRBD1	TRBV27	TRBJ2-5	-	CASSFIYQGAGETQYF	TGTGCCAGCAGTTTCATTTATCAGGGGGCAGGGGAGACCCAGTACTTC
TRBD1	TRBV2	TRBJ1-2	many	CASSATYDIQGNYGYTF	TGTGCCAGCAGTGCTACCTACGACATACAGGGGAACTATGGCTACACCTTC
-	TRBV6-1	TRBJ1-1	many	CASSQGLGNTEAFF	TGTGCCAGCAGCCAGGGATTAGGGAACACTGAAGCTTTCTTT
TRBD2	TRBV7-8	TRBJ2-3	many	CASSPQRQRDSTDTQYF	TGTGCCAGCAGCCCCCAAAGACAGCGGGATAGCACAGATACGCAGTATTTT
TRBD2	TRBV7-9	TRBJ2-1	-	CAGSTSGQGNGNEQFF	TGTGCCGGATCGACTAGCGGTCAAGGAAATGGCAATGAGCAGTTCTTC
-	TRBV11-3	TRBJ2-3	many	CASSLPTGPNTDTQYF	TGTGCCAGCAGCCTACCAACGGGACCTAACACAGATACGCAGTATTTT
-	TRBV19	TRBJ1-5	few	CASSPGGGLNQPQHF	TGTGCCAGTAGTCCCGGCGGGGGGCTAAATCAGCCCCAGCATTTT
-	TRBV19	TRBJ1-2	many	CASTKDITDYGYTF	TGTGCCAGTACCAAGGACATTACTGACTATGGCTACACCTTC
-	TRBV30	TRBJ1-1	many	CAWSVNELEAFF	TGTGCCTGGAGTGTAAATGAGCTTGAAGCTTTCTTT
-	TRBV6-1	TRBJ2-7	-	CASSLGRRYEQYF	TGTGCCAGCAGCCTAGGACGGCGCTACGAGCAGTACTTC
-	TRBV10-2	TRBJ1-2	many	CASSPQGRARGYGYTF	TGCGCCAGCAGCCCTCAGGGGAGGGCGCGAGGCTATGGCTACACCTTC
-	TRBV2	TRBJ1-3	-	CASRTGVFSGNTIYF	TGTGCCAGCAGGACAGGAGTTTTCTCTGGAAACACCATATATTTT
-	TRBV4-2	TRBJ2-3	few	CASSMWTGTDTQYF	TGTGCCAGCAGCATGTGGACCGGGACAGATACGCAGTATTTT
-	TRBV7-2	TRBJ2-3	many	CASSLSTADTQYF	TGTGCCAGCAGCTTATCGACAGCAGATACGCAGTATTTT
TRBD2	TRBV20-1	TRBJ2-2	many	CSASGAGDGELFF	TGCAGTGCTAGTGGAGCGGGGGACGGGGAGCTGTTTTTT
TRBD1	TRBV20-1	TRBJ1-5	many	CSARDATGVQPQHF	TGCAGTGCTAGAGATGCAACAGGGGTTCAGCCCCAGCATTTT
-	TRBV14	TRBJ2-5	many	CASSPPGTLVETQYF	TGTGCCAGCAGCCCTCCCGGGACACTCGTAGAGACCCAGTACTTC
-	TRBV24-1	TRBJ1-5	many	CATSDRVDQPQHF	TGTGCCACCAGTGACAGAGTGGATCAGCCCCAGCATTTT
-	TRBV14	TRBJ1-2	many	CASSQEAGGLPNYGYTF	TGTGCCAGCAGCCAAGAGGCCGGGGGCTTGCCTAACTATGGCTACACCTTC
-	TRBV30	TRBJ2-7	many	CAWSYSGARGEQYF	TGTGCCTGGAGCTATAGTGGGGCACGAGGCGAGCAGTACTTC
-	TRBV5-1	TRBJ1-6	many	CASSLENSPLHF	TGCGCCAGCAGCTTGGAAAATTCACCCCTCCACTTT